This TCR beta chain appears in the sequencing data of a study of blood T cell repertoires in COVID-19. Looking at the study overall: Both acute and convalescent COVID-19 samples were obtained from the United States, Italy and Spain.

Seattle patients were enrolled while actively infected and followed longitudinally. This clone appeared a single time. Trimming pared 3 bases from V and 7 bases from J, leaving 5 bases between. This CDR3 spans 12 amino acids. Germline CDR1 SGHDT, CDR2 YYEEEE. Under the authors' procedure: Researchers report that nucleated cell counts were estimated from reference gene primer amplification. Measured with immunoSEQ multiplex PCR; TCRdb has only the in-frame clones, and not every one. V, J and clone size are taken as reported in that table, and D and trimming were inferred from the DNA itself. This sample has approximately 250,000 clones; 85% occur once, and the top ten carry around 5.5%.

Sequenced: peripheral blood. The rearrangement links TRBV5-6 to TRBJ1-6; D remains unclear. This TCR came from a man aged 45-65 years with COVID-19, enrolled during active disease. Here the CDR3 DNA reads TGTGCCAGCAGCTGGGCAAATTCACCCCTCCACTTT. Residues: CASSWANSPLHF. Full variable domain (missing parts from reference TRBV5-6 and TRBJ1-6): DAGVTQSPTHLIKTRGQQVTLRCSPKSGHDTVSWYQQALGQGPQFIFQYYEEEERQRGNFPDRFSGHQFPNYSSELNVNALLLGDSALYLCASSWANSPLHFGNGTRLTVT.